This paragraph covers one T cell receptor (beta chain) sequence. Antigen: not known. There are 15 residues in the CDR3. With V trimmed by 6 bases and J by 0 bases, 5 bases remained unmatched. The germline gives CDR1 MDHEN, CDR2 SYDVKM. The sample originates from a study of OX40 agonist ivuxolimab in advanced cancers. Study-wide context: Ivuxolimab, an antibody acting as an agonist of OX40 (CD134), was used to treat patients. A male proportion of about 84% was recorded, with mean age approximately 64 years and range roughly 20 to 90. People who had prior anti-PD-1, anti-PD-L1 or anti-CTLA-4 therapy could take part, and under 45% had some. General observations from the study: Individuals who were partial responders at 0.1-3.0 mg/kg had clonal expansion that ranked among the lowest.

Method: immunoSEQ multiplex PCR; TCRdb's copy keeps in-frame clones and lacks some. The table includes 59,000 or so clones, 82% detected once. The J gene is TRBJ1-5, the V gene TRBV28; 7 nucleotides agree with TRBD1. The origin of this receptor is an adult with an advanced solid tumor such as melanoma, head and neck, liver or kidney cancer. The source material was CD4+ or CD8+ T cells sorted from blood, sampled in a trial of the OX40 agonist ivuxolimab. This chain's CDR3 is CASSPGQDSNQPQHF. The CDR3 DNA reads TGTGCCAGCAGCCCTGGACAGGATAGCAATCAGCCCCAGCATTTT.